This is a list of T cell receptor beta chains from one sample in a study of T-cell memory formation after mild COVID-19. TCRdb reprocessed the 5' RACE reads via MiXCR and lists one record per CDR3 protein. The table shows approximately 250,000 distinct CDR3 sequences, with over 15% occurring only once. Sequencing used PBMCs or a T cell subset sorted from them (not recorded which). The receptors were gathered from a man aged 18 to 35 who had mild COVID-19 (a few samples of this study predate the infection). Cell type and time point are not known. The CDR3 runs from the conserved cysteine through the conserved F or W. D genes are given only for firm matches. Not all rows give a size; the values are once, few, many and, for expanded clones, a class.

.	11	.	TRBV19	TRBJ2-1	TGTGCCAGTGGTAGTGTCTCGGAGCAGTTCTTC	CASGSVSEQFF
TRBD2	16	.	TRBV5-4	TRBJ2-3	TGTGCCAGCAGCGCCGGACTAGCGGGGAGCACAGATACGCAGTATTTT	CASSAGLAGSTDTQYF
.	13	few	TRBV6-2/TRBV6-3	TRBJ1-1	TGTGCCAGCAGGCCGCAGCACAACACTGAAGCTTTCTTT	CASRPQHNTEAFF
.	14	.	TRBV7-2	TRBJ1-2	TGTGCCAGCAGCTTAGATACGGTAGACTATGGCTACACCTTC	CASSLDTVDYGYTF
TRBD1	13	few	TRBV20-1	TRBJ1-1	TGCAGTGCTCAACAGGGGACCAACACTGAAGCTTTCTTT	CSAQQGTNTEAFF
TRBD1	13	few	TRBV20-1	TRBJ1-1	TGCAGAGGAGGGGGACAGCTGAACACTGAAGCTTTCTTT	CRGGGQLNTEAFF
.	13	.	TRBV6-6	TRBJ1-6	TGTGCCAGCAGTTACGGGGTGACTTCACCCCTCCACTTT	CASSYGVTSPLHF
.	12	.	TRBV5-1	TRBJ2-5	TGCGCCAGCAGCCTAATAGGACCCCTCCCGTACTTC	CASSLIGPLPYF
.	13	.	TRBV2	TRBJ1-1	TGTGCCAGCAGTGGGGCTAGGGGGACTGAAGCTTTCTTT	CASSGARGTEAFF
.	18	many	TRBV7-9	TRBJ1-4	TGTGCCAGCAGCCCCTCATCGATGATGCGACAGGCAGATGAAAAACTGTTTTTT	CASSPSSMMRQADEKLFF
.	14	few	TRBV7-2	TRBJ2-2	TGTGCCAGCAGCTTAGCGCGGGCCACCGGGGAGCTGTTTTTT	CASSLARATGELFF
.	12	.	TRBV6-5	TRBJ1-1	TGTGCCAGCAGTTCAAGGGGTCCTGAAGCTTTCTTT	CASSSRGPEAFF
TRBD1	15	.	TRBV5-1	TRBJ1-1	TGCGCCAGCAGCCAGGGGGACAGGCGGAACACTGAAGCTTTCTTT	CASSQGDRRNTEAFF
.	15	few	TRBV6-5	TRBJ2-7	TGTGCCAGCAGTTACTCGAGCCAGTCCTACTACGAGCAGTACTTC	CASSYSSQSYYEQYF
.	16	.	TRBV20-1	TRBJ1-5	TGCAGTGCTAGACGGGGTGGGGGCTATAGCAATCAGCCCCAGCATTTT	CSARRGGGYSNQPQHF
.	20	.	TRBV3-2	TRBJ2-3	.	CASSQDQVADGTSSNTTQYF
.	13	few	TRBV5-5	TRBJ1-1	TGTGCCAGCAGCTCTTACCAGGGCACTGAAGCTTTCTTT	CASSSYQGTEAFF
.	13	few	TRBV20-1	TRBJ2-1	TGCAGTGCTCCGAGGGCGGGGGCCCTCGACCAGTTCTTC	CSAPRAGALDQFF
.	13	few	TRBV6-6	TRBJ2-5	TGTGCCAGCAGACTACAGGGAGGAGAGACCCAGTACTTC	CASRLQGGETQYF
.	15	few	TRBV7-2	TRBJ2-3	TGTGCCAGCAGCCTCCAGCGGTCTAGCACAGATACGCAGTATTTT	CASSLQRSSTDTQYF
TRBD1	16	few	TRBV4-3	TRBJ1-2	TGCGCCAGCAGCCAAGATAAGCGGACAGGGTACCAGGGCTACACCTTC	CASSQDKRTGYQGYTF
TRBD2	17	.	TRBV7-2	TRBJ2-3	TGTGCCAGCAGCTCCTCTAGCGGGGGCCCTAGCACAGATACGCAGTATTTT	CASSSSSGGPSTDTQYF
TRBD1	17	many	TRBV18	TRBJ1-1	TGTGCCAGCTCACCAAGCCTGTATCGGGACAGTAATACAGAAGCTTTCTTT	CASSPSLYRDSNTEAFF
.	13	.	TRBV6-2/TRBV6-3	TRBJ1-2	TGTGCCAGTACCAGTGCTGGGGGATTTGGCTACACCTTC	CASTSAGGFGYTF
.	14	.	TRBV29-1	TRBJ1-1	TGCAGCTGCGTTGTCGGCAATATGAACACTGAAGCTTTCTTT	CSCVVGNMNTEAFF
TRBD2	14	few	TRBV10-3	TRBJ2-5	TGTGCCATCAGACTTACTAGCGGGGGTGAGACCCAGTACTTC	CAIRLTSGGETQYF
.	15	.	TRBV12-3/TRBV12-4	TRBJ1-5	TGTGCCAGCAGTTTAGACGGGGGGCCCAATCAGCCCCAGCATTTT	CASSLDGGPNQPQHF
TRBD1	16	few	TRBV4-2	TRBJ2-1	TGTGCCAGCAGCCAAGGGAGGACAGGGGGACGCAGTGAGCAGTTCTTC	CASSQGRTGGRSEQFF
.	15	few	TRBV12-3/TRBV12-4	TRBJ2-4	TGTGCCAGCAGTTTAATTTTGGGACAAAGAAACATTCAGTACTTC	CASSLILGQRNIQYF
.	16	few	TRBV7-2	TRBJ2-4	TGTGCCAGCAGCACGCCGGCCCCTCCAGCCAAAAACATTCAGTACTTC	CASSTPAPPAKNIQYF
.	14	many	TRBV7-2	TRBJ2-1	TGTGCCAGCGCCCGACAGGGACGGGGGAATGAGCAGTTCTTC	CASARQGRGNEQFF
TRBD2	16	many	TRBV7-8	TRBJ2-3	TGTGCCAGCAGCTTAGTAGGACTAGCGGGTCCAGATACGCAGTATTTT	CASSLVGLAGPDTQYF
.	13	.	TRBV10-3	TRBJ1-2	TGTGCCATCAGTGAGATGGAAGCGTCTGGCTACACCTTC	CAISEMEASGYTF
.	12	.	TRBV12-5	TRBJ1-1	TGTGCTAGTGAAGGTGGTACGGGTGAAGCTTTCTTT	CASEGGTGEAFF
.	14	few	TRBV6-4	TRBJ1-6	TGTGCCAGCAGTGAGACAAGTAATAATTCACCCCTCCACTTT	CASSETSNNSPLHF
.	10	.	TRBV6-6	TRBJ2-1	TGTGCCAGCGGGGGTAGTGAGCAGTTCTTC	CASGGSEQFF